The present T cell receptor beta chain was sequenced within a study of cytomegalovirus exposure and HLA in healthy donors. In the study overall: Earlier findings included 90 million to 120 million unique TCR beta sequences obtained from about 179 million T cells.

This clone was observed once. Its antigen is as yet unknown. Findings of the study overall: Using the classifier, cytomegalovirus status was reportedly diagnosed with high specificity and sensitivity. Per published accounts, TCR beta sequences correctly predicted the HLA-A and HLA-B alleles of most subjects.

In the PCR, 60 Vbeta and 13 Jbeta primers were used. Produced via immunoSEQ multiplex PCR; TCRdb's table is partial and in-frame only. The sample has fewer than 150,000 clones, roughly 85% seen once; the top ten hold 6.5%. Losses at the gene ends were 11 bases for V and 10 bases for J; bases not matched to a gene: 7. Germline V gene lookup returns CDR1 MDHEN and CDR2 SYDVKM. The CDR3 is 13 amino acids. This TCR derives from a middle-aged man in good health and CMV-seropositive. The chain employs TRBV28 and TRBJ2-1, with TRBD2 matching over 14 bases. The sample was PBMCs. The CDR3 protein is CAGGLAGVDEQFF. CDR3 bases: TGTGCCGGGGGACTAGCGGGAGTAGACGAGCAGTTCTTC.